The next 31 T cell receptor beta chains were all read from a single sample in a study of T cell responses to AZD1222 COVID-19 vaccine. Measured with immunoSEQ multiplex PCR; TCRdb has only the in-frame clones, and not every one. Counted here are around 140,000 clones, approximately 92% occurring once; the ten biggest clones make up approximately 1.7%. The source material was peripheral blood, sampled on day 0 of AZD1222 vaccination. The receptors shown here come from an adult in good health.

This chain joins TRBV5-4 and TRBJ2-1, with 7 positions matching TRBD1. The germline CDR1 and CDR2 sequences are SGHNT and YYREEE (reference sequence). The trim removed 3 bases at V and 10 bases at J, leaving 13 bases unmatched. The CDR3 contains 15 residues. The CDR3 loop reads CASSSTSVTGAEQFF. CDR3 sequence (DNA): TGTGCCAGCAGCTCCACAAGCGTCACAGGGGCAGAGCAGTTCTTC.

The CDR3 DNA sequence: TGTGCCAGCAGTACCGGACAGGGCTATGGCTACACCTTC. It yields the protein CASSTGQGYGYTF. The genes are TRBV6-4 and TRBJ1-2, with 8 nucleotides matching TRBD1. The germline CDR1 and CDR2 sequences are MRHNA and SNTAGT. V was pared by 5 bases and J by 4 bases, with 3 bases of the junction left unmatched. CDR3 length: 13 residues.

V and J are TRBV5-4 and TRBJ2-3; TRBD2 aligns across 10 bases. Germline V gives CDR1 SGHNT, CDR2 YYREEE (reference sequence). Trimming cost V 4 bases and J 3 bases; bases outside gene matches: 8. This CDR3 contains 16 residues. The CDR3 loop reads CASSTLASGSTDTQYF. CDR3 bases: TGTGCCAGCAGCACCCTCGCTAGCGGGAGTACAGATACGCAGTATTTT.

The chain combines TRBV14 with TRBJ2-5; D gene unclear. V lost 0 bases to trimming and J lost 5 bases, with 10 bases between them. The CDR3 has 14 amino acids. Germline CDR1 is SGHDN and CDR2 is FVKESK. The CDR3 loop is CASSQDPSTETQYF. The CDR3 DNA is TGTGCCAGCAGCCAAGATCCGAGTACGGAGACCCAGTACTTC.

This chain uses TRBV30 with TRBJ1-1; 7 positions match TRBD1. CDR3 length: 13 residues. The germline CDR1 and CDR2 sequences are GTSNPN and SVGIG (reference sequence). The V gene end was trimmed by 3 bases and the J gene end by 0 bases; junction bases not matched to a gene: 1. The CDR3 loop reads CAWSGQVNTEAFF. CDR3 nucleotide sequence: TGTGCCTGGAGCGGACAGGTGAACACTGAAGCTTTCTTT.

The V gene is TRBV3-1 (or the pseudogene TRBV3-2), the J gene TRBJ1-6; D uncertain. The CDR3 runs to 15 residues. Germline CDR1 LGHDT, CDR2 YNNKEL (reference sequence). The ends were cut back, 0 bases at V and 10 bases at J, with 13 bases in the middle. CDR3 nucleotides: TGTGCCAGCAGCCAAGATACGGGTGCGCGCTCACCCCTCCACTTT. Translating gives CASSQDTGARSPLHF.

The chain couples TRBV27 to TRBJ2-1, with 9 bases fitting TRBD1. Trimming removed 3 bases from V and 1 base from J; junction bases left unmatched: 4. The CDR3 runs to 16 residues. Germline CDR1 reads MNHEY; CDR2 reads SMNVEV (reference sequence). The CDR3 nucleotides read TGTGCCAGCAGTTTTATAGGACAGGGGTCCTACAATGAGCAGTTCTTC. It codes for CASSFIGQGSYNEQFF.

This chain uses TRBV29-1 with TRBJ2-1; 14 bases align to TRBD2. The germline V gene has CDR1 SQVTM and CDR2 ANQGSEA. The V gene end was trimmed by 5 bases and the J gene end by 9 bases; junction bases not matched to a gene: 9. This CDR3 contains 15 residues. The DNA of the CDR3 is TGCAGCGTTTTCGGGACTAGCGGGAGAATGGGTGAGCAGTTCTTC. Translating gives CSVFGTSGRMGEQFF.

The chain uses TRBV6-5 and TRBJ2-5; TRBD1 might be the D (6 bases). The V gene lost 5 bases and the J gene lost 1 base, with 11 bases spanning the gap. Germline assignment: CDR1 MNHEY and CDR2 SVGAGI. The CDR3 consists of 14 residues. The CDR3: CASSRRDTQETQYF. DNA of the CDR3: TGTGCCAGCAGTCGACGGGACACCCAAGAGACCCAGTACTTC.

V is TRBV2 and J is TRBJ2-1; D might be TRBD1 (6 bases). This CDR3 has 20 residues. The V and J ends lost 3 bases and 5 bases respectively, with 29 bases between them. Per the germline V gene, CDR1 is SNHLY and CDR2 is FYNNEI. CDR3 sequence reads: CASSDRTGRSRSRADNEQFF. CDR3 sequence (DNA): TGTGCCAGCAGTGATAGAACAGGGCGTTCACGTTCGAGGGCTGACAATGAGCAGTTCTTC.

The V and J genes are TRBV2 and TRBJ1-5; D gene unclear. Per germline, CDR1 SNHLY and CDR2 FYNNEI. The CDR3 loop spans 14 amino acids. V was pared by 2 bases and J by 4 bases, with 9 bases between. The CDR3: CASSEQLRNQPQHF. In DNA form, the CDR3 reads TGTGCCAGCAGTGAACAGCTCAGGAATCAGCCCCAGCATTTT.

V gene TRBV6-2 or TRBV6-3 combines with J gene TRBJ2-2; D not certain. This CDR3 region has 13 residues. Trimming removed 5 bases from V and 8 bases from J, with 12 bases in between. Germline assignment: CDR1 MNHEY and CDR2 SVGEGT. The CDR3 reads CASSPSRAGELFF. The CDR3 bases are TGTGCCAGCAGTCCATCTAGGGCAGGGGAGCTGTTTTTT.

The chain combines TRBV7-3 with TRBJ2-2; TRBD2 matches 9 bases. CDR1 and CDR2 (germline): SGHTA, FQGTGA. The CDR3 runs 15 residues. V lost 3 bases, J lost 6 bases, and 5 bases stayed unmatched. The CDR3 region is CASSFGTSKAGELFF. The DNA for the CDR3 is TGTGCCAGCAGCTTCGGGACTAGCAAGGCCGGGGAGCTGTTTTTT.

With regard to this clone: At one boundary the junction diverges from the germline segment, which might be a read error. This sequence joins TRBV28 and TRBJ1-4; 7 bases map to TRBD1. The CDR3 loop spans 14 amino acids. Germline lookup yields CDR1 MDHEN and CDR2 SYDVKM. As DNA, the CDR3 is TGTGCCACCGCCCAAGGGGGCTCTAACGAAAAACTGTTTTTT. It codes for CATAQGGSNEKLFF.

The CDR3 reads CASSLLGHTQYF. DNA of the CDR3: TGTGCCAGCAGCTTGTTGGGGCATACGCAGTATTTT. J is TRBJ2-3 and V is TRBV11-1, with D possibly TRBD1 on 5 matching bases. Trimming took off 3 bases at V and 7 bases at J, with 8 bases between the two ends. This CDR3 is built from 12 residues. Germline V gives CDR1 SGHAT, CDR2 FQDESV (reference sequence).

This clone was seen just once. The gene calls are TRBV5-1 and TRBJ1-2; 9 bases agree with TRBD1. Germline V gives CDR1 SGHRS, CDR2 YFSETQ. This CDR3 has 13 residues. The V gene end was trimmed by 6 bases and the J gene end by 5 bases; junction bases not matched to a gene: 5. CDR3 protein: CASTSGTGYGYTF. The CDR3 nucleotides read TGCGCCAGCACTTCCGGGACAGGGTATGGCTACACCTTC.

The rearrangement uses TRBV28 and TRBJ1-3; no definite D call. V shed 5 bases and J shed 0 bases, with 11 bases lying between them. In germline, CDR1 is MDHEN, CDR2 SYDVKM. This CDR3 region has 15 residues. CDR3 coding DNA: TGTGCCAGCAGTCTTACCGGGATCTCTGGAAACACCATATATTTT. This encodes CASSLTGISGNTIYF.

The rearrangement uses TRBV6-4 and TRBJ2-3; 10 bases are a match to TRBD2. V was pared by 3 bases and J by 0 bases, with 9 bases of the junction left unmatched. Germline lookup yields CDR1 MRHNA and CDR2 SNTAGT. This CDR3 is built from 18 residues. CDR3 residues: CASSEGGAGGPSTDTQYF. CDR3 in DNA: TGTGCCAGCAGTGAAGGGGGAGCGGGAGGGCCAAGCACAGATACGCAGTATTTT.

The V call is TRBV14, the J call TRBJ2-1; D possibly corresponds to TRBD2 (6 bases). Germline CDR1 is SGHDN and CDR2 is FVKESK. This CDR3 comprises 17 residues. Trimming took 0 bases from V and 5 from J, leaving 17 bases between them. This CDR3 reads CASSQDYTGEGNNEQFF. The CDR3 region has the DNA TGTGCCAGCAGCCAAGATTACACGGGAGAGGGGAACAATGAGCAGTTCTTC.

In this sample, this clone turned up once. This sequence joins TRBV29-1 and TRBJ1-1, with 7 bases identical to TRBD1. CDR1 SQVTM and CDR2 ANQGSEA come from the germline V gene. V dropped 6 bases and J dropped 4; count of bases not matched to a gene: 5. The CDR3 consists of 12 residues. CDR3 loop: CSVRRGGTEAFF. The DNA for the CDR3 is TGCAGCGTGCGCAGGGGGGGCACTGAAGCTTTCTTT.

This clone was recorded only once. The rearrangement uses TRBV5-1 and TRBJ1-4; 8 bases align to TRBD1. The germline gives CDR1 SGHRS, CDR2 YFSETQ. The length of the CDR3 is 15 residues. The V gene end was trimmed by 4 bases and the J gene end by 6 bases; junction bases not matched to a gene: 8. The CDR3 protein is CASSLGQARYEKLFF. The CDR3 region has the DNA TGCGCCAGCAGCCTGGGACAGGCCAGGTATGAAAAACTGTTTTTT.

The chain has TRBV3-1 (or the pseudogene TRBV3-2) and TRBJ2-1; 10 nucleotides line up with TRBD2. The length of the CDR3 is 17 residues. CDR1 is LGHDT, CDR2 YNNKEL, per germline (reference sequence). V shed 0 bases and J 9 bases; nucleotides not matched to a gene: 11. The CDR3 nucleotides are TGTGCCAGCAGCCAAGATGCTGGGCTAGCGGGAGTTATTGAGCAGTTCTTC. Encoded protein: CASSQDAGLAGVIEQFF.

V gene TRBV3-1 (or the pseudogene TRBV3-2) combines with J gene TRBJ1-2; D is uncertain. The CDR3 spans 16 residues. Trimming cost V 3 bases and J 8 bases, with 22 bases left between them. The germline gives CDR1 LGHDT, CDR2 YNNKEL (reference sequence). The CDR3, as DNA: TGTGCCAGCAGCCACTCAATACTCGGGTATAACCAAGGCTACACCTTC. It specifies CASSHSILGYNQGYTF.

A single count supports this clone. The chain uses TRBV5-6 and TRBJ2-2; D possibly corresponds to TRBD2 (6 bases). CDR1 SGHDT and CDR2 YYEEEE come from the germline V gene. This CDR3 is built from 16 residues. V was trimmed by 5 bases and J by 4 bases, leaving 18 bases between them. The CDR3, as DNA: TGTGCCAGCAGTTGGGGAGGAGGAGGAGCCACCGGGGAGCTGTTTTTT. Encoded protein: CASSWGGGGATGELFF.

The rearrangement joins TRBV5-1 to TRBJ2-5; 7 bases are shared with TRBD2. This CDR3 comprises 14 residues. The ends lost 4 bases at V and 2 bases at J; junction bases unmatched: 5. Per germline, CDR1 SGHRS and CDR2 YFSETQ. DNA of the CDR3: TGCGCCAGCAGCCGAGCGGGGATACAAGAGACCCAGTACTTC. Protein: CASSRAGIQETQYF.

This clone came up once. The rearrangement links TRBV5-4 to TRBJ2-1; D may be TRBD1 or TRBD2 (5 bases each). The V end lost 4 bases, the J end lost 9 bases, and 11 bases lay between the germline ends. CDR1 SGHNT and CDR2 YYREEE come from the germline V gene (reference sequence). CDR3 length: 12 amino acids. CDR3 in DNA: TGTGCCAGCAGCGGGACGATTCGTGAGCAGTTCTTC. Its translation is CASSGTIREQFF.

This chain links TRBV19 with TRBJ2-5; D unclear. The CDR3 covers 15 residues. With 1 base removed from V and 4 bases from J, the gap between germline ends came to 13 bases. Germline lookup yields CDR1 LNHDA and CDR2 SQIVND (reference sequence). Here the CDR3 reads CASSIAARLGETQYF. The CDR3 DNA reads TGTGCCAGTAGTATAGCGGCTCGCCTGGGAGAGACCCAGTACTTC.

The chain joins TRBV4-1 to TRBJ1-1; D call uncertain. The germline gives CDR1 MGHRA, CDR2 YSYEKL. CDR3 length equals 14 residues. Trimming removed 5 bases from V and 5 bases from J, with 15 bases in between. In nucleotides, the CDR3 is TGCGCCAGCAGCGAAATAACCGGACTAACTGAAGCTTTCTTT. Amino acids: CASSEITGLTEAFF.

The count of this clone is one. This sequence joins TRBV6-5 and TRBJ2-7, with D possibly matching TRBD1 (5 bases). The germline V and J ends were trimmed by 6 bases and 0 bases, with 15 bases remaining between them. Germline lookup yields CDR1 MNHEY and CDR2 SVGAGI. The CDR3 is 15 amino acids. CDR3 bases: TGTGCCAGCAGCGTATTCTTTGACAGCTCCTACGAGCAGTACTTC. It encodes CASSVFFDSSYEQYF.

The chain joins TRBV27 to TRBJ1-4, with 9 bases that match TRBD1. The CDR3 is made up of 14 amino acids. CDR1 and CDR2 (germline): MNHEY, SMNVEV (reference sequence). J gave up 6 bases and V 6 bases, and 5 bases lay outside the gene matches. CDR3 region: CASSLTGGYEKLFF. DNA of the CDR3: TGTGCCAGCAGCCTTACAGGGGGCTATGAAAAACTGTTTTTT.

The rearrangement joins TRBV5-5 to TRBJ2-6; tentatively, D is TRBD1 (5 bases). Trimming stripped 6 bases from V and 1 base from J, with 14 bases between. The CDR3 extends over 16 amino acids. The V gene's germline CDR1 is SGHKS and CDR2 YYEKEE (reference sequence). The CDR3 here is CASIYRMGSGANVLTF. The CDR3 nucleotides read TGTGCCAGCATCTACAGGATGGGGTCTGGGGCCAACGTCCTGACTTTC.